What follows are 22 T cell receptor beta chains derived from one specimen sequenced in a study of OX40 agonist ivuxolimab in advanced cancers. Here immunoSEQ multiplex PCR was the method, and the copy in TCRdb shows in-frame clones only, minus some. The sample has some 70,000 clones, 87% seen once. The material was CD4+ or CD8+ T cells sorted from blood, obtained in a trial of the OX40 agonist ivuxolimab. The receptors stem from an adult with an advanced solid tumor such as melanoma, head and neck, liver or kidney cancer.

J is TRBJ2-6 and V is TRBV28, with unresolved D. V was pared by 3 bases and J by 0 bases, with 3 bases between. Germline V gene lookup returns CDR1 MDHEN and CDR2 SYDVKM. This CDR3 contains 14 residues. DNA for the CDR3: TGTGCCAGCAGTTTCGGCTCTGGGGCCAACGTCCTGACTTTC. This codes for CASSFGSGANVLTF.

The chain is built from TRBV30 and TRBJ2-3; TRBD2 might be the D (5 bases). The CDR3 spans 16 residues. Germline lookup yields CDR1 GTSNPN and CDR2 SVGIG (reference sequence). V was cut by 4 bases and J by 0 bases, with 17 bases left in between. CDR3 in amino acids: CAWNEGFSKSTDTQYF. The CDR3 nucleotides read TGTGCCTGGAACGAGGGTTTTTCAAAGAGCACAGATACGCAGTATTTT.

The V and J genes are TRBV28 and TRBJ2-5, with 9 bases lining up with TRBD1. This CDR3 comprises 16 residues. In germline, CDR1 is MDHEN, CDR2 SYDVKM. Trimming cost V 6 bases and J 3 bases; bases outside gene matches: 11. In nucleotides, the CDR3 is TGTGCCAGCAGGCGTGCCGGGACAGGGTGGGAAGAGACCCAGTACTTC. This encodes CASRRAGTGWEETQYF. Based on the CDR3 plus reference TRBV28 and TRBJ2-5, the full variable domain is DVKVTQSSRYLVKRTGEKVFLECVQDMDHENMFWYRQDPGLGLRLIYFSYDVKMKEKGDIPEGYSVSREKKERFSLILESASTNQTSMYLCASRRAGTGWEETQYFGPGTRLLVL.

The chain links TRBV18 to TRBJ2-1, with 13 bases that match TRBD2. This CDR3 has 17 residues. The germline V gene encodes CDR1 KGHSH and CDR2 LQKENI. Germline trimming cut 6 bases from V and 5 bases from J; bases unmatched to any gene: 10. CDR3 protein: CASSKIGLAGENNEQFF. CDR3 nucleotides: TGTGCCAGCTCCAAAATAGGACTAGCGGGAGAGAACAATGAGCAGTTCTTC.

The rearrangement uses TRBV7-9 and TRBJ2-3; maybe TRBD2 (6 bases). This CDR3 has 15 residues. Germline V CDR1 and CDR2: SEHNR, FQNEAQ (reference sequence). Between the trimmed V and J ends, which lost 5 bases and 4 bases, there was a span of 16 bases. DNA of the CDR3: TGTGCCAGCAGCCCTAGCGCCGCGGGTCCAGATACGCAGTATTTT. Residues: CASSPSAAGPDTQYF.

A single count supports this clone. The V call is TRBV4-1, the J call TRBJ2-7; 14 bases are shared with TRBD2. Looked up from germline, CDR1 is MGHRA and CDR2 is YSYEKL. V lost 3 bases to trimming and J lost 0 bases; unmatched junction nucleotides: 7. The CDR3 covers 18 residues. CDR3 loop: CASSQWGLAGDSSYEQYF. The CDR3 coding sequence is TGCGCCAGCAGCCAGTGGGGACTAGCGGGGGATAGCTCCTACGAGCAGTACTTC.

The CDR3 region is CATRTEGKIAEAFF. The CDR3 DNA sequence: TGCGCCACGCGTACTGAGGGGAAGATAGCTGAAGCTTTCTTT. This chain links TRBV10-2 with TRBJ1-1, with a weak D call TRBD1 (5 bases). Germline values: CDR1 WSHSY, CDR2 SAAADI. The CDR3 runs to 14 residues. Trimming left V 10 bases short and J 6 bases short, with 21 bases between.

V is TRBV28 and J is TRBJ1-2; D ambiguous. This CDR3 has 13 amino acids. V lost 3 bases and J lost 3, with 8 bases in between. From germline, CDR1 is MDHEN and CDR2 SYDVKM. The CDR3 is CASSLAGDYGYTF. The CDR3 DNA reads as TGTGCCAGCAGTTTGGCGGGTGACTATGGCTACACCTTC.

The chain links TRBV18 to TRBJ1-5; D remains ambiguous. CDR3 length: 16 amino acids. Trimming removed 3 bases at V and 0 bases at J, with 12 bases between. The germline CDR1 and CDR2 sequences are KGHSH and LQKENI. In nucleotides, the CDR3 is TGTGCCAGCTCACCTAATGGGCCAGATAGCAATCAGCCCCAGCATTTT. This encodes CASSPNGPDSNQPQHF.

This clone was seen only once. This chain links TRBV7-4 with TRBJ1-4; D might be TRBD1 (6 bases). CDR3 size: 13 residues. The germline V gene has CDR1 SGHVT and CDR2 SQSDAQ. CDR3 residues: CVRSGKGGQKLFF. The CDR3, as DNA: TGTGTCAGAAGCGGAAAAGGGGGGCAGAAACTGTTTTTT.

This chain joins TRBV5-5 and TRBJ1-5; no firm D call. V lost 0 bases and J 4 bases, leaving 11 bases between the germline ends. CDR1 SGHKS and CDR2 YYEKEE come from the germline V gene (reference sequence). The CDR3 is 15 amino acids. CDR3 sequence reads: CASSLVGQDNQPQHF. DNA of the CDR3: TGTGCCAGCAGCTTGGTAGGGCAGGATAATCAGCCCCAGCATTTT.

The chain has TRBV19 and TRBJ2-1, with 9 bases aligning to TRBD2. The trim removed 2 bases at V and 4 bases at J, leaving 3 bases unmatched. This CDR3 has 15 residues. The germline gives CDR1 LNHDA, CDR2 SQIVND (reference sequence). For the CDR3, the DNA is TGTGCCAGTAGTATAATGGCGGGAGGGTACAATGAGCAGTTCTTC. Translation gives CASSIMAGGYNEQFF.

This clone has only one observation. The genes are TRBV21-1 and TRBJ2-5; TRBD1, the table's D call, was not compared with the DNA. Near its end, the DNA agrees better with TRBJ2-7, so the J call may be wrong. TRBV21-1 is designated a pseudogene. The CDR3 loop spans 12 amino acids. The CDR3 is CASSRQAYEQYF. CDR3 DNA: TGTGCCAGCAGCCGCCAGGCCTACGAGCAGTACTTC.

In the case of this clone: Mismatch with germline at one junction end may stem from a read error. This specimen includes other DNA sequences encoding the same CDR3. The chain is built from TRBV28 and TRBJ1-2; D possibly corresponds to TRBD1 (5 bases). Germline V lookup: CDR1 MDHEN, CDR2 SYDVKM. This CDR3 has 15 residues. DNA for the CDR3: TGTGCCAGCAGATATCACCCGGGGACTAACTATGGCTACACCTTT. Translation gives CASRYHPGTNYGYTF.

V gene TRBV19 combines with J gene TRBJ2-7; 9 nucleotides agree with TRBD1. The J segment lost 5 bases and the V segment lost 1 base, leaving 12 bases of the junction unmatched. This CDR3 has 17 residues. Per the germline V gene, CDR1 is LNHDA and CDR2 is SQIVND (reference sequence). CDR3 coding DNA: TGTGCCAGTAGTATAGCGACGGACCGGGACAGGGAGCACGAGCAGTACTTC. Its translation: CASSIATDRDREHEQYF.

The V call is TRBV29-1, the J call TRBJ2-7; 11 nucleotides align to TRBD1. This CDR3 region has 14 residues. The trim removed 7 bases at V and 3 bases at J, leaving 8 bases unmatched. CDR1 and CDR2 from the germline V gene are SQVTM and ANQGSEA. CDR3 in DNA: TGCAGCGCCTCGACCGGGACAGGGGGCTACGAGCAGTACTTC. It translates to CSASTGTGGYEQYF.

This clone was seen only once. The J gene is TRBJ2-2, the V gene TRBV6-5; D possibly corresponds to TRBD2 (6 bases). V gave up 6 bases and J gave up 0 bases, with 11 bases separating them. This CDR3 is built from 15 residues. Germline assignment: CDR1 MNHEY and CDR2 SVGAGI. The CDR3 sequence is CASRPGGTNTGELFF. CDR3 nucleotide sequence: TGTGCCAGCAGGCCCGGCGGGACGAACACCGGGGAGCTGTTTTTT.

The chain carries TRBV28 and TRBJ1-2, with TRBD1 identical over 8 bases. Germline CDR1 reads MDHEN; CDR2 reads SYDVKM. The CDR3 sequence is 14 residues long. V shed 2 bases and J 4 bases; nucleotides not matched to a gene: 3. The CDR3 bases are TGTGCCAGCAGTTTACGGCAGGGGGCCTATGGCTACACCTTC. Translation: CASSLRQGAYGYTF.

This clone was found once. The V and J genes are TRBV7-9 and TRBJ2-6; D is uncertain. CDR1 and CDR2 (germline): SEHNR, FQNEAQ (reference sequence). The CDR3 has 17 amino acids. Trimming removed 1 base from V and 2 bases from J, with 12 bases in between. The CDR3 region has the DNA TGTGCCAGCAGCTTAGTTCTAGGAGTGACTGGGGCCAACGTCCTGACTTTC. Translating gives CASSLVLGVTGANVLTF.

The chain employs TRBV2 and TRBJ2-5; D perhaps matches TRBD1 (6 bases). Germline V CDR1 and CDR2: SNHLY, FYNNEI. The CDR3 sequence is 15 residues long. V shed 8 bases and J shed 5 bases, with 21 bases lying between them. CDR3 residues: CASGPYLGAGETQYF. Written as DNA, the CDR3 is TGTGCCAGCGGGCCATACCTGGGGGCCGGGGAGACCCAGTACTTC.

CDR3 sequence reads: CASSGDRPSYEQYF. The DNA of the CDR3 is TGTGCCAGCAGCGGGGACAGACCATCCTACGAGCAGTACTTC. The V and J genes are TRBV5-8 and TRBJ2-7, with TRBD1 matching over 7 bases. The junction had 5 bases not matched to a gene; V was cut back by 4 bases and J by 1 base. The CDR3 runs 14 residues. Germline loops: CDR1 SGHTS, CDR2 YDEGEE.

The chain combines TRBV30 with TRBJ1-6; D is perhaps TRBD1 (5 bases). Germline lookup yields CDR1 GTSNPN and CDR2 SVGIG (reference sequence). This CDR3 spans 15 amino acids. Trimming took 3 bases from V and 6 from J, leaving 15 bases between them. The CDR3 DNA follows: TGTGCCTGGAGGACCCAGTCAGGGACTAATTCACCCCTCCACTTT. Encoded protein: CAWRTQSGTNSPLHF.